This entry is about one T cell receptor (beta chain). The antigen remains unidentified. Losses at the gene ends were 5 bases for V and 7 bases for J; bases not matched to a gene: 9. Germline V CDR1 and CDR2: LNHDA, SQIVND (reference sequence). The CDR3 runs to 14 residues. TCRdb's table, derived via immunoSEQ multiplex PCR, lists solely in-frame clones and lacks some. The sample consists of 45,000 to 65,000 clones, over 80% of them appearing once. This specimen belongs to a study of T cell responses to AZD1222 COVID-19 vaccine. In the study overall: Second doses at about 4 or about 12 weeks were pooled.

The study's findings and limits: Spike was spanned by vaccine-associated CD4 TCRs, which were dominant at 160-218 and 743-854. Nearly half of spike-specific TCRs reportedly target variant regions that are unmutated in the B.1.351 and B.1.1.7 variants. Spike-specific TCR breadth rose after two AZD1222 doses, and depth rose as well.

The clonotype comes from an adult in good health. This specimen consisted of peripheral blood, obtained on day 0 of AZD1222 vaccination. The rearrangement uses TRBV19 and TRBJ1-2, with 8 bases aligning to TRBD1. CDR3 in amino acids: CASSATGGSPGYTF. CDR3 sequence (DNA): TGTGCCAGTAGTGCAACAGGGGGATCCCCTGGCTACACCTTC.